The 13 T cell receptor beta chains listed next were all sequenced from one sample in a study of blood T cell repertoires in COVID-19. This table comes from immunoSEQ multiplex PCR, and its TCRdb copy is limited to in-frame clones, with some not included. The data contain some 100,000 clones, approximately 90% of them singletons. Material: peripheral blood. The receptors were sampled from a human donor in a cohort sampled during active COVID-19.

The V call is TRBV6-2 or TRBV6-3, the J call TRBJ2-2; no definite D call. V lost 1 base to trimming and J lost 6 bases, with 6 bases between them. CDR1 is MNHEY, CDR2 SVGEGT, per germline. The CDR3 length is 13 residues. CDR3 amino acids: CASSYFVAGELFF. CDR3 DNA sequence: TGTGCCAGCAGTTACTTCGTCGCCGGGGAGCTGTTTTTT.

This chain uses TRBV7-3 with TRBJ2-1; D not resolved. With 8 bases removed from V and 8 bases from J, the gap between germline ends came to 16 bases. In germline, CDR1 is SGHTA, CDR2 FQGTGA. CDR3 length equals 13 residues. The CDR3 loop reads CASSSLVADEQFF. The CDR3, as DNA: TGTGCCAGCTCCTCCCTGGTCGCGGATGAGCAGTTCTTC.

V and J are TRBV7-9 and TRBJ1-6; tentatively, D is TRBD1 (6 bases). V shed 3 bases and J shed 11 bases, with 14 bases lying between them. The germline V gene has CDR1 SEHNR and CDR2 FQNEAQ (reference sequence). The length of the CDR3 is 14 residues. Written as DNA, the CDR3 is TGTGCCAGCAGCTTCGGGGGGCAAGACCCACCCCTCCACTTT. Its translation: CASSFGGQDPPLHF. Full variable domain (outside the CDR3, taken from reference TRBV7-9 and TRBJ1-6): DTGVSQNPRHKITKRGQNVTFRCDPISEHNRLYWYRQTLGQGPEFLTYFQNEAQLEKSRLLSDRFSAERPKGSFSTLEIQRTEQGDSAMYLCASSFGGQDPPLHFGNGTRLTVT.

V is TRBV7-9 and J is TRBJ2-7, with 12 bases identical to TRBD1. J gave up 2 bases and V 5 bases, and 16 bases lay outside the gene matches. This CDR3 is built from 19 residues. The V gene's germline CDR1 is SEHNR and CDR2 FQNEAQ (reference sequence). CDR3 DNA: TGTGCCAGCAGCCCGACCCCCGGGACAGGGGGCTTCCGGACCTACGAGCAGTACTTC. Residues: CASSPTPGTGGFRTYEQYF.

The rearrangement links TRBV7-3 to TRBJ1-3; D unclear. Per germline, CDR1 SGHTA and CDR2 FQGTGA. Trimming stripped 8 bases from V and 0 bases from J, with 17 bases between. The CDR3 consists of 16 residues. CDR3 DNA sequence: TGTGCCAGCGCCTCTGGCGGAAAGAACTCTGGAAACACCATATATTTT. Amino acids: CASASGGKNSGNTIYF.

This sequence joins TRBV12-5 and TRBJ2-5; TRBD2 aligns across 14 bases. Unmatched junction bases numbered 10, after V lost 5 bases and J lost 2 bases. The germline V gene encodes CDR1 LGHNT and CDR2 FRNRAP. CDR3 length equals 18 residues. Written as DNA, the CDR3 is TGTGCTAGTGGTCAACCCGGGACTAGCGGGGGAGAACAAGAGACCCAGTACTTC. It yields the protein CASGQPGTSGGEQETQYF. Together with reference TRBV12-5 and TRBJ2-5, the CDR3 gives the full variable domain: DARVTQTPRHKVTEMGQEVTMRCQPILGHNTVFWYRQTMMQGLELLAYFRNRAPLDDSGMPKDRFSAEMPDATLATLKIQPSEPRDSAVYFCASGQPGTSGGEQETQYFGPGTRLLVL.

V gene TRBV7-9 combines with J gene TRBJ1-2; 9 bases agree with TRBD1. CDR1 is SEHNR, CDR2 FQNEAQ, per germline (reference sequence). The length of the CDR3 is 13 residues. Germline trimming cut 5 bases from V and 7 bases from J; bases unmatched to any gene: 5. CDR3 residues: CASSAGTGSGYTF. The CDR3 region has the DNA TGTGCCAGCAGCGCCGGGACAGGGTCTGGCTACACCTTC.

This clone was picked up a small number of times. The rearrangement uses TRBV7-9 and TRBJ2-7, with TRBD2 as a possible D gene (7 bases). The germline V gene has CDR1 SEHNR and CDR2 FQNEAQ (reference sequence). This CDR3 region has 15 residues. Trimming pared 5 bases from V and 3 bases from J, leaving 17 bases between. The CDR3 loop is CASSPGEGDIYEQYF. The CDR3 DNA reads as TGTGCCAGCAGCCCGGGGGAGGGGGACATCTACGAGCAGTACTTC.

This chain connects TRBV5-1 to TRBJ1-2; D remains unclear. The germline V gene has CDR1 SGHRS and CDR2 YFSETQ. The CDR3 consists of 12 residues. The V and J ends lost 2 bases and 6 bases respectively, with 8 bases between them. The DNA for the CDR3 is TGCGCCAGCAGCTTAACAGCGGATGGCTACACCTTC. Protein sequence: CASSLTADGYTF.

The CDR3: CASSLDREVFNSPLHF. CDR3 coding DNA: TGTGCCAGCAGTCTGGACAGGGAGGTTTTTAATTCACCCCTCCACTTT. The chain couples TRBV6-6 to TRBJ1-6; 8 bases fit TRBD1. The ends lost 5 bases at V and 6 bases at J; junction bases unmatched: 9. CDR1 and CDR2 (germline): MNHNY, SVGAGI (reference sequence). The CDR3 totals 16 residues.

DNA of the CDR3: TGTGCCAGCAGGCCAACAGGGGAAAGGAACTATGGCTACACCTTC. The encoded protein is CASRPTGERNYGYTF. V is TRBV27 and J is TRBJ1-2; 7 nucleotides agree with TRBD1. V lost 6 bases, J lost 2 bases, and 9 bases stayed unmatched. The CDR3 spans 15 residues. Germline-derived CDR1 and CDR2 are MNHEY and SMNVEV (reference sequence).

The chain has TRBV5-1 and TRBJ2-1, with 8 bases identical to TRBD1. Germline loops: CDR1 SGHRS, CDR2 YFSETQ. There are 17 residues in the CDR3. Unmatched junction bases numbered 19, after V lost 4 bases and J lost 10 bases. Written as DNA, the CDR3 is TGCGCCAGCAGCCCCCATTTCGGGGGACAGGCGTATCGGGAGCAGTTCTTC. Its translation is CASSPHFGGQAYREQFF.

V usage is TRBV5-1 and J usage is TRBJ1-1; possible D gene TRBD1, 5 bases. The CDR3 spans 14 residues. The V gene lost 7 bases and the J gene lost 1 base, with 14 bases spanning the gap. Germline loops: CDR1 SGHRS, CDR2 YFSETQ. The CDR3 sequence is CASGGRGGNTEAFF. The CDR3 DNA sequence: TGCGCCAGCGGTGGAAGGGGCGGGAACACTGAAGCTTTCTTT.